The 24 T cell receptor beta chains below were found in one sample sequenced in a study of blood T cell repertoires in COVID-19. This table comes from immunoSEQ multiplex PCR, and its TCRdb copy is limited to in-frame clones, with some not included. This table has over 90,000 clones, around nine tenths appearing once. Material: peripheral blood. Source of these receptors: a human donor in a cohort sampled during active COVID-19.

The gene calls are TRBV5-1 and TRBJ1-2; 8 nucleotides agree with TRBD1. V shed 4 bases, J shed 6 bases, and the junction held 11 bases outside the gene matches. CDR1 is SGHRS, CDR2 YFSETQ, per germline. This CDR3 spans 15 amino acids. The CDR3 protein is CASSRNQGALHGYTF. CDR3 nucleotide sequence: TGCGCCAGCAGCCGCAACCAGGGGGCGTTACATGGCTACACCTTC.

The CDR3 loop reads CASRHRVTDTQYF. For the CDR3, the DNA is TGTGCCAGCAGGCACAGGGTGACAGATACGCAGTATTTT. The V gene is TRBV6-5, the J gene TRBJ2-3, with D perhaps TRBD1 (6 bases). Germline CDR1 and CDR2: MNHEY and SVGAGI. The CDR3 length is 13 residues. Trimming cost V 6 bases and J 3 bases, with 10 bases left between them.

The chain uses TRBV3-1 (or the pseudogene TRBV3-2) and TRBJ1-2; D gene ambiguous. V was shortened by 8 bases and J by 3 bases, with 19 bases between the two germline ends. In germline, CDR1 is LGHDT, CDR2 YNNKEL (reference sequence). This CDR3 is built from 15 residues. CDR3 DNA sequence: TGTGCCAGCGGTCCCAACGATAGAGCCCACTATGGCTACACCTTC. Translated: CASGPNDRAHYGYTF.

The CDR3 region is CAWSRSFNPGNYGYTF. DNA of the CDR3: TGTGCCTGGTCTCGCTCCTTTAACCCAGGGAACTATGGCTACACCTTC. The J gene is TRBJ1-2, the V gene TRBV30; D perhaps matches TRBD1 (5 bases). CDR3 length equals 16 residues. CDR1 and CDR2 (germline): GTSNPN, SVGIG (reference sequence). V lost 5 bases and J 2 bases, leaving 21 bases between the germline ends. Filled out from reference TRBV30 and TRBJ1-2, the complete variable domain reads SQTIHQWPATLVQPVGSPLSLECTVEGTSNPNLYWYRQAAGRGLQLLFYSVGIGQISSEVPQNLSASRPQDRQFILSSKKLLLSDSGFYLCAWSRSFNPGNYGYTFGSGTRLTVV.

The CDR3 here is CASRNYRGREDTEAFF. For the CDR3, the DNA is TGTGCCAGCAGGAACTACAGGGGTAGAGAGGACACTGAAGCTTTCTTT. The chain links TRBV6-6 to TRBJ1-1; 7 bases match TRBD1. The germline CDR1 and CDR2 sequences are MNHNY and SVGAGI (reference sequence). Losses at the gene ends were 6 bases for V and 3 bases for J; bases not matched to a gene: 13. The length of the CDR3 is 16 residues.

This clone was seen once. The chain employs TRBV12-1 and TRBJ1-2; the D call in the table, TRBD1, was not verified against the DNA. TRBV12-1 is an annotated pseudogene. This CDR3 spans 14 amino acids. CDR3 sequence: CASSSTGGGYGYTF. The CDR3 DNA is TGTGCCAGCAGCTCTACAGGGGGCGGCTATGGCTACACCTTC.

V usage is TRBV2 and J usage is TRBJ2-7; no firm D call. The CDR3 covers 14 residues. Looked up from germline, CDR1 is SNHLY and CDR2 is FYNNEI. V was cut by 3 bases and J by 0 bases, with 9 bases left in between. The CDR3 loop is CASSEGWASYEQYF. The CDR3 DNA sequence: TGTGCCAGCAGTGAGGGCTGGGCCTCCTACGAGCAGTACTTC.

The genes are TRBV5-1 and TRBJ2-2; 8 positions match TRBD2. CDR3 length: 16 residues. Looked up from germline, CDR1 is SGHRS and CDR2 is YFSETQ. The V and J ends lost 4 bases and 4 bases, in that order; junction bases with no gene match: 9. CDR3 amino acids: CASSQPRLAGTGELFF. Here the CDR3 DNA reads TGCGCCAGCAGCCAACCTCGGCTAGCGGGCACCGGGGAGCTGTTTTTT. The complete variable domain, with remaining parts taken from reference TRBV5-1 and TRBJ2-2, reads KAGVTQTPRYLIKTRGQQVTLSCSPISGHRSVSWYQQTPGQGLQFLFEYFSETQRNKGNFPGRFSGRQFSNSRSEMNVSTLELGDSALYLCASSQPRLAGTGELFFGEGSRLTVL.

This clone was counted only a few times. The rearrangement joins TRBV25-1 to TRBJ2-7; D remains ambiguous. The germline V and J ends were trimmed by 5 bases and 7 bases, with 9 bases remaining between them. There are 11 residues in the CDR3. Germline lookup yields CDR1 MGHDK and CDR2 SYGVNS. As DNA, the CDR3 is TGTGCCAGCAGTCGAGGAAAGGAGCAGTACTTC. Translation: CASSRGKEQYF.

The rearrangement uses TRBV5-4 and TRBJ2-1, with 10 positions matching TRBD1. The CDR3 is 15 amino acids. Trimming at V came to 4 bases and at J to 2 bases, leaving 3 bases not matched to a gene. Germline-derived CDR1 and CDR2 are SGHNT and YYREEE (reference sequence). The CDR3 DNA reads as TGTGCCAGCAGCCCCGACAGGGGGCCCTACAATGAGCAGTTCTTC. This encodes CASSPDRGPYNEQFF.

The gene calls are TRBV13 and TRBJ2-3, with D maybe TRBD2 (7 bases). Germline V gene data show CDR1 as PRHDT and CDR2 as FYEKMQ (reference sequence). Trimming took 2 bases from V and 0 from J, leaving 9 bases between them. The CDR3 covers 15 residues. The CDR3 region is CASSLRGGSTDTQYF. The CDR3 DNA follows: TGTGCCAGCAGCTTAAGGGGGGGCAGCACAGATACGCAGTATTTT.

CDR3 nucleotide sequence: TGTGCCAGCAGCTGGAGGAACACTGAAGCTTTCTTT. This encodes CASSWRNTEAFF. The genes are TRBV7-9 and TRBJ1-1; D call uncertain. This CDR3 has 12 amino acids. Germline CDR1 and CDR2: SEHNR and FQNEAQ (reference sequence). The V end lost 4 bases, the J end lost 1 base, and 4 bases lay between the germline ends. Filled out from reference TRBV7-9 and TRBJ1-1, the complete variable domain reads DTGVSQNPRHKITKRGQNVTFRCDPISEHNRLYWYRQTLGQGPEFLTYFQNEAQLEKSRLLSDRFSAERPKGSFSTLEIQRTEQGDSAMYLCASSWRNTEAFFGQGTRLTVV.

The gene calls are TRBV11-2 and TRBJ2-1, with 9 bases fitting TRBD1. The CDR3 sequence is 19 residues long. V was clipped by 5 bases and J by 1 base; unmatched bases: 15. Germline-derived CDR1 and CDR2 are SGHAT and FQNNGV. The CDR3 DNA is TGTGCCAGCAGCCCACCGGTCTGGGGACAGGGAGATTCCTACAATGAGCAGTTCTTC. Its protein product is CASSPPVWGQGDSYNEQFF.

This clone was seen more than once but under ten times. The J gene is TRBJ1-6, the V gene TRBV5-1; 7 nucleotides agree with TRBD1. The CDR3 contains 15 residues. J was trimmed by 9 bases and V by 1 base; bases with no gene match: 7. Germline lookup yields CDR1 SGHRS and CDR2 YFSETQ. The CDR3 DNA reads as TGCGCCAGCAGCTTGCACGGAGGGGGCGGTTCACCCCTCCACTTT. As protein: CASSLHGGGGSPLHF. Full variable domain (rest looked up from reference TRBV5-1 and TRBJ1-6): KAGVTQTPRYLIKTRGQQVTLSCSPISGHRSVSWYQQTPGQGLQFLFEYFSETQRNKGNFPGRFSGRQFSNSRSEMNVSTLELGDSALYLCASSLHGGGGSPLHFGNGTRLTVT.

This clone occurred a few times. This chain links TRBV4-1 with TRBJ1-2; a weak D match, TRBD1 (5 bases). V was clipped by 0 bases and J by 3 bases, with 23 bases between them. Germline assignment: CDR1 MGHRA and CDR2 YSYEKL. The CDR3 runs to 19 residues. CDR3 coding DNA: TGCGCCAGCAGCCAAGATCTTACAGGCGTCTTCTTACCCGACTATGGCTACACCTTC. This sequence encodes CASSQDLTGVFLPDYGYTF.

V is TRBV14 and J is TRBJ2-4; 9 bases agree with TRBD1. Trimming at V came to 4 bases and at J to 5 bases, leaving 6 bases not matched to a gene. CDR3 length: 15 amino acids. CDR1 is SGHDN, CDR2 FVKESK, per germline. Here the CDR3 DNA reads TGTGCCAGCAGCCCGGCACAGGGGGCGGAAAACATTCAGTACTTC. It yields the protein CASSPAQGAENIQYF.

The chain joins TRBV5-1 to TRBJ2-7, with 10 bases aligning to TRBD2. This CDR3 is built from 13 residues. CDR1 SGHRS and CDR2 YFSETQ come from the germline V gene. Losses at the gene ends were 5 bases for V and 4 bases for J; bases not matched to a gene: 3. The CDR3 sequence is CASRQREGYEQYF. CDR3 DNA: TGCGCCAGCAGGCAGCGGGAGGGGTACGAGCAGTACTTC. Full variable domain (rest looked up from reference TRBV5-1 and TRBJ2-7): KAGVTQTPRYLIKTRGQQVTLSCSPISGHRSVSWYQQTPGQGLQFLFEYFSETQRNKGNFPGRFSGRQFSNSRSEMNVSTLELGDSALYLCASRQREGYEQYFGPGTRLTVT.

The V gene is TRBV7-8, the J gene TRBJ2-7, with D possibly being TRBD1 (6 bases). With 1 base removed from V and 5 bases from J, the gap between germline ends came to 15 bases. Germline V CDR1 and CDR2: SGHVS, FQNEAQ. The length of the CDR3 is 15 residues. The CDR3 loop reads CASSLGLGGADEQYF. The CDR3 nucleotides are TGTGCCAGCAGCTTAGGTCTTGGGGGCGCTGACGAGCAGTACTTC.

The rearrangement joins TRBV29-1 to TRBJ2-3, with 8 positions matching TRBD1. The junction had 4 bases not matched to a gene; V was cut back by 5 bases and J by 3 bases. Germline CDR1 and CDR2: SQVTM and ANQGSEA. This CDR3 comprises 13 residues. The CDR3 here is CSVRQGLTDTQYF. CDR3 in DNA: TGCAGCGTTAGACAGGGGTTGACAGATACGCAGTATTTT.

This sequence joins TRBV5-1 and TRBJ1-4, with D possibly TRBD1 on 5 matching bases. Germline V gene lookup returns CDR1 SGHRS and CDR2 YFSETQ. V was clipped by 0 bases and J by 8 bases, with 14 bases between them. The length of the CDR3 is 15 residues. CDR3 bases: TGCGCCAGCAGCTTGGCCGTTAGGGGCAACGAAAAACTGTTTTTT. Its translation is CASSLAVRGNEKLFF.

The chain links TRBV6-1 to TRBJ1-2; D is undetermined. This CDR3 spans 15 amino acids. Germline V gene sequence: CDR1 MNHNS, CDR2 SASEGT. V dropped 1 base and J dropped 2 bases, with 11 bases sitting between them. CDR3 sequence reads: CASSEVWAENYGYTF. CDR3 sequence (DNA): TGTGCCAGCAGTGAAGTATGGGCCGAAAACTATGGCTACACCTTC.

The V gene is TRBV11-1, the J gene TRBJ2-1, with TRBD1 identical over 11 bases. This CDR3 region has 15 residues. V dropped 5 bases and J dropped 7; count of bases not matched to a gene: 7. The germline CDR1 and CDR2 sequences are SGHAT and FQDESV (reference sequence). The CDR3 bases are TGTGCCAGCAGCGCCCCGGACAGGGGGCGAAATGAGCAGTTCTTC. Residues: CASSAPDRGRNEQFF.

This chain links TRBV10-3 with TRBJ2-1; TRBD2 aligns across 8 bases. J gave up 3 bases and V 5 bases, and 9 bases lay outside the gene matches. The germline gives CDR1 ENHRY, CDR2 SYGVKD. There are 16 residues in the CDR3. In DNA, the CDR3 is TGTGCCATCAGTCTTCGAGCCAGCGGGAGCTACAATGAGCAGTTCTTC. Translating gives CAISLRASGSYNEQFF.

The CDR3 is CAWSVEGEKLFF. The CDR3 nucleotides are TGTGCCTGGAGTGTCGAAGGAGAGAAACTGTTTTTT. The V and J genes are TRBV30 and TRBJ1-4; D call uncertain. CDR3 length: 12 amino acids. The V end lost 0 bases, the J end lost 11 bases, and 10 bases lay between the germline ends. The germline V gene encodes CDR1 GTSNPN and CDR2 SVGIG (reference sequence).